The rows below give T cell receptor beta chains drawn from one sample of a study of cytomegalovirus exposure and HLA in healthy donors. TCRdb's table, derived via immunoSEQ multiplex PCR, lists solely in-frame clones and lacks some. Altogether hundreds of thousands of clones are present, around 73% being singletons, with the ten largest covering approximately 3.8%. The sequencing sample was made of PBMCs. Receptors originate from a male donor in good health and CMV-seronegative. Both conserved end residues are part of each CDR3. D genes are given only for firm matches. Clone sizes are given selectively: once, few, many, or a class where the clone is expanded.

>TRBV2|TRBJ2-3|TRBD2|NA
TGTGCCAGCAGTGTGACTAGCGGGGAGGGGGATACGCAGTATTTT
CASSVTSGEGDTQYF
>TRBV6-1|TRBJ1-1|NA|NA
TGTGCCAGCAGTGAAGCTAGTAGGGGTTCTGAAGCTTTCTTT
CASSEASRGSEAFF
>TRBV29-1|TRBJ2-5|TRBD2|NA
TGCAGCGTTGGACTAGCGAGACAAGAGACCCAGTACTTC
CSVGLARQETQYF
>TRBV6-5|TRBJ2-3|TRBD2|NA
TGTGCCAGCAGGACTAGCGGCACAGATACGCAGTATTTT
CASRTSGTDTQYF
>TRBV6-6|TRBJ2-1|TRBD2|few
TGTGCCAGCAGTCCATGGACTAGCGGGATAGACGAGCAGTTCTTC
CASSPWTSGIDEQFF
>TRBV19|TRBJ1-3|TRBD1|NA
TGTGCCAGTAGTAGGACAGGCTCTGGAAACACCATATATTTT
CASSRTGSGNTIYF
>TRBV5-1|TRBJ2-7|TRBD2|NA
TGCGCCAGCAGCTTGGAGGGACTAGCGCCCACGGGGGGCGAGCAGTACTTC
CASSLEGLAPTGGEQYF
>TRBV28|TRBJ2-7|NA|NA
TGTGCCAGCAGCTCACAGAGCGGCTCCTACGAGCAGTACTTC
CASSSQSGSYEQYF
>TRBV10-3|TRBJ1-2|NA|few
TGTGCCATCAGATTCAGAAATACAGGGAACTATGGCTACACCTTC
CAIRFRNTGNYGYTF
>TRBV19|TRBJ1-1|NA|once
TGTGCCAGTAGCAATCAGGGGTGGGCTGAAGCTTTCTTT
CASSNQGWAEAFF
>TRBV2|TRBJ2-2|TRBD1|NA
TGTGCCAGCAGGGCAGGGGGGAACACCGGGGAGCTGTTTTTT
CASRAGGNTGELFF
>TRBV4-2|TRBJ1-2|TRBD1|once
TGTGCCAGCAGCCAGGATGGCGGGACAGGGGATGGCTACACCTTC
CASSQDGGTGDGYTF
>TRBV6-4|TRBJ2-1|TRBD2|NA
TGTGCCAGCAGTGACGTAACTAGCGGGAGCTTGAATGAGCAGTTCTTC
CASSDVTSGSLNEQFF
>TRBV19|TRBJ1-1|TRBD1|NA
TGTGCCAGTAAGGGACAGGGCGGGACTGAAGCTTTCTTT
CASKGQGGTEAFF
>TRBV28|TRBJ1-4|NA|few
TGTGCCAGCAGTTTCTTGGGGCCGAGCGGGAAGGAAAAACTGTTTTTT
CASSFLGPSGKEKLFF
>TRBV7-2|TRBJ2-7|TRBD1|NA
TGTGCCAGCAGCATCCGGACAGGGACTGACGAGCAGTACTTC
CASSIRTGTDEQYF
>TRBV28|TRBJ1-5|TRBD1|NA
TGTGCCAGCAGTCGAGGGACAGTTAGCAATCAGCCCCAGCATTTT
CASSRGTVSNQPQHF
>TRBV6-5|TRBJ2-7|NA|NA
TGTGCCAGCAGTTACCGCCGTCCTCAGGGGGGTTACGAGCAGTACTTC
CASSYRRPQGGYEQYF
>TRBV29-1|TRBJ2-7|TRBD2|few
TGCAGCGTTGAAGTAAGCAGGGCTAGCGGGAACTACGAGCAGTACTTC
CSVEVSRASGNYEQYF
>TRBV10-2|TRBJ2-1|TRBD2|NA
TGCGCCAGTCTAGCCCGACTAGCCTCCGGGGGCAATGAGCAGTTCTTC
CASLARLASGGNEQFF
>TRBV28|TRBJ2-7|TRBD1|NA
TGTGCCAGCAGTGAGCCGGGACAGGGGGCCTACGAGCAGTACTTC
CASSEPGQGAYEQYF
>TRBV7-8|TRBJ1-1|NA|once
TGTGCCAGCAGCTTGGCAGGCATGAACACTGAAGCTTTCTTT
CASSLAGMNTEAFF
>TRBV6-1|TRBJ2-7|NA|few
TGTGCCAGCCAGTCCTACGAGCAGTACTTC
CASQSYEQYF
>TRBV28|TRBJ2-6|NA|once
TGTGCCAGCAGTCCGAGTCTAGGCGGGGCCAACGTCCTGACTTTC
CASSPSLGGANVLTF
>TRBV5-8|TRBJ2-7|NA|few
TGTGCCAGCAGCCACTCCTACGAGCAGTACTTC
CASSHSYEQYF
>TRBV9|TRBJ1-4|NA|once
TGTGCCAGCAGCTACGACTTGGAGGGGAATGAAAAACTGTTTTTT
CASSYDLEGNEKLFF
>TRBV9|TRBJ2-3|TRBD1|NA
TGTGCCAGCAGCGTAGGATATCGCCAGGGGGCGGATACGCAGTATTTT
CASSVGYRQGADTQYF
>TRBV10-2|TRBJ2-7|NA|once
TGCGCCAGCACTGCCCTCGGCGGCGGCTACGAGCAGTACTTC
CASTALGGGYEQYF
>TRBV6-1|TRBJ1-6|NA|once
TGTGCCAGCAGTGAATTAGTAGTCGGCTCCTATAATTCACCCCTCCACTTT
CASSELVVGSYNSPLHF
>TRBV6-4|TRBJ1-2|NA|NA
TGTGCCAGCAGTGACTCGAAGGGGCAGGGAAATCAGGGCTACACCTTC
CASSDSKGQGNQGYTF
>TRBV5-1|TRBJ2-7|NA|NA
TGCGCCAGCAGCTTGGTAGCCGGAGAGCAGTACTTC
CASSLVAGEQYF
>TRBV28|TRBJ2-7|TRBD2|NA
TGTGCCAGCAGTTTCCCTCTCCGCGGGAGCTCCTACGAGCAGTACTTC
CASSFPLRGSSYEQYF
>TRBV9|TRBJ2-3|TRBD1|NA
TGTGCCAGCAGCTCCCGGCGAGGGGGCGAAGAAGATACGCAGTATTTT
CASSSRRGGEEDTQYF
>TRBV5-4|TRBJ2-1|TRBD1|NA
TGTGCCAGCAGCTCGGGGACCGGGACAGGGCGCAATGAGCAGTTCTTC
CASSSGTGTGRNEQFF
>TRBV6-5|TRBJ2-2|NA|NA
TGTGCCAGCAGTTACTCGGAGCTTTCGACCGGGGAGCTGTTTTTT
CASSYSELSTGELFF
>TRBV19|TRBJ2-6|TRBD2|few
TGTGCCAGTAGTACGTTCTCCTTCCCGGGGGGTGGGGCCAACGTCCTGACTTTC
CASSTFSFPGGGANVLTF
>TRBV2|TRBJ2-7|NA|NA
TGTGCCAGCCCGTCAGGGGACGGCGAGCAGTACTTC
CASPSGDGEQYF
>TRBV7-9|TRBJ1-2|NA|many
TGTGCCAGCAGCACCCCCTCCGGGAACTATGGCTACACCTTC
CASSTPSGNYGYTF
>TRBV25-1|TRBJ1-1|NA|NA
TGTGCCAGCAGTTCACTTGTTTTAACTGAAGCTTTCTTT
CASSSLVLTEAFF
>TRBV7-9|TRBJ2-7|NA|NA
TGTGCCAGCAGACCTCCCTCCGCGGTCGAGCAGTACTTC
CASRPPSAVEQYF
>TRBV29-1|TRBJ2-7|NA|once
TGCAGCGTTGAAGAATACCAGCGTGGCGAGCAGTACTTC
CSVEEYQRGEQYF
>TRBV6-1|TRBJ2-1|TRBD2|NA
TGTGCCAGCAGTGAACGTCCCCCTAGCGGGAGTCTCCATGAGCAGTTCTTC
CASSERPPSGSLHEQFF